This is a list of T cell receptor beta chains from one sample in a study of blood T cell repertoires in COVID-19. Data came from immunoSEQ multiplex PCR; TCRdb stores just in-frame clones and leaves some out. The sample has about 380,000 clones; more than 75% are singletons. The sample comprised PBMCs or T cells enriched from blood (not recorded which). The receptors were sampled from a woman younger than 35 who had recovered from COVID-19. The CDR3 runs from the conserved cysteine through the conserved F or W. The D gene is left open where the match is weak. Rows may omit the clone size; those that give it use once, few, many or a size class.

clone size | J gene | D gene | V gene | CDR3 protein | CDR3 DNA
- | TRBJ2-7 | - | TRBV7-2 | CASSLQTVYEQYF | TGTGCCAGCAGCCTCCAGACAGTCTACGAGCAGTACTTC
- | TRBJ1-5 | - | TRBV14 | CASSSKGNQPQHF | TGTGCCAGCAGTTCCAAGGGGAATCAGCCCCAGCATTTT
few | TRBJ1-2 | - | TRBV15 | CATSRVQGSYGYTF | TGTGCCACCAGCAGAGTTCAGGGAAGCTATGGCTACACCTTC
once | TRBJ2-2 | - | TRBV25-1 | CASSTGTGELFF | TGTGCCAGCAGCACAGGGACCGGGGAGCTGTTTTTT
- | TRBJ2-2 | - | TRBV2 | CASKGSNTGELFF | TGTGCCAGCAAGGGGTCCAACACCGGGGAGCTGTTTTTT
- | TRBJ2-7 | TRBD1 | TRBV7-2 | CASSLETGGYEQYF | TGTGCCAGCAGCTTAGAAACAGGGGGCTACGAGCAGTACTTC
- | TRBJ1-6 | TRBD1 | TRBV7-8 | CASSLTRDRLNYNSPLHF | TGTGCCAGCAGCTTAACCCGGGACAGGTTAAACTATAATTCACCCCTCCACTTT
- | TRBJ2-7 | TRBD2 | TRBV3-1/TRBV3-2 | CASSQDLLSGRLAGGPPYF | TGTGCCAGCAGCCAAGATCTTCTCTCAGGGCGTCTAGCGGGGGGGCCTCCGTACTTC
- | TRBJ1-1 | - | TRBV9 | CASSVGSGTEAFF | TGTGCCAGCAGCGTAGGGAGTGGCACTGAAGCTTTCTTT
few | TRBJ1-1 | - | TRBV24-1 | CATSDGQPNTEAFF | TGTGCCACCAGTGACGGACAACCGAACACTGAAGCTTTCTTT
- | TRBJ2-3 | - | TRBV3-1/TRBV3-2 | CASSQAFTDTQYF | TGTGCCAGCAGCCAAGCCTTCACAGATACGCAGTATTTT
- | TRBJ1-1 | TRBD1 | TRBV5-1 | CASSSGDREAEAFF | TGCGCCAGCAGCTCGGGAGACAGGGAGGCTGAAGCTTTCTTT
- | TRBJ1-2 | TRBD1 | TRBV5-1 | CASSQGTASPYGYTF | TGCGCCAGCAGCCAAGGGACAGCTTCTCCCTATGGCTACACCTTC
- | TRBJ2-3 | - | TRBV18 | CASSPIPGDTDTQYF | TGTGCCAGCTCACCCATCCCGGGGGACACAGATACGCAGTATTTT
- | TRBJ1-2 | - | TRBV5-1 | CASSHMDSYGYTF | TGCGCCAGCAGCCACATGGACAGCTATGGCTACACCTTC
- | TRBJ2-7 | - | TRBV27 | CASSLGGYTYEQYF | TGTGCCAGCAGCCTCGGCGGGTACACCTACGAGCAGTACTTC
- | TRBJ1-2 | - | TRBV4-2 | CASSQVGQGYYGYTF | TGTGCCAGCAGCCAAGTTGGTCAGGGTTACTATGGCTACACCTTC
- | TRBJ2-3 | TRBD2 | TRBV6-2/TRBV6-3 | CASSRLTSGGAADTQYF | TGTGCCAGCAGCAGACTGACTAGCGGGGGGGCGGCAGATACGCAGTATTTT
- | TRBJ1-2 | - | TRBV28 | CASSLGQGFGYTF | TGTGCCAGCAGTTTAGGGCAGGGATTTGGCTACACCTTC
few | TRBJ2-2 | TRBD2 | TRBV7-2 | CASSFSGGHGELFF | TGTGCCAGCAGCTTTAGCGGGGGACACGGGGAGCTGTTTTTT
- | TRBJ1-1 | TRBD1 | TRBV9 | CASSGAGGGRNTEAFF | TGTGCCAGCAGCGGGGCAGGGGGCGGCCGGAACACTGAAGCTTTCTTT
- | TRBJ2-1 | TRBD2 | TRBV12-5 | CASGLVGSRLAGFLYNEQFF | TGTGCTAGTGGTTTGGTAGGGTCGAGACTAGCGGGGTTCCTATACAATGAGCAGTTCTTC
- | TRBJ1-2 | TRBD1 | TRBV3-1/TRBV3-2 | CASRSTGLGGYTF | TGTGCCAGCAGGTCGACAGGGCTCGGTGGCTACACCTTC
- | TRBJ2-1 | TRBD2 | TRBV2 | CASRLWGGDEQFF | TGTGCCAGCAGGCTCTGGGGGGGTGATGAGCAGTTCTTC
once | TRBJ1-2 | - | TRBV28 | CASSLGGHSNYGYTF | TGTGCCAGCAGTTTGGGCGGGCATTCTAACTATGGCTACACCTTC
once | TRBJ2-5 | - | TRBV21-1 | CASSKETGTVPLETQYF | TGTGCCAGCAGCAAGGAGACGGGGACAGTCCCCCTAGAGACCCAGTACTTC
- | TRBJ1-1 | TRBD1 | TRBV5-1 | CASSVYTGTEGTEAFF | TGCGCCAGCAGCGTATATACCGGGACAGAAGGCACTGAAGCTTTCTTT
- | TRBJ2-7 | - | TRBV15 | CATSREGGYEQYF | TGTGCCACCAGCAGAGAGGGGGGCTACGAGCAGTACTTC
- | TRBJ1-1 | - | TRBV6-5 | CASSYTGENTEAFF | TGTGCCAGCAGTTACACAGGAGAAAACACTGAAGCTTTCTTT
- | TRBJ1-6 | - | TRBV7-9 | CASSPSTGGLNSPLHF | TGTGCCAGCAGCCCATCGACGGGGGGTTTAAATTCACCCCTCCACTTT
- | TRBJ2-7 | TRBD2 | TRBV3-1/TRBV3-2 | CASSQGSGGPLGEQYF | TGTGCCAGCAGCCAAGGTAGCGGGGGGCCTCTGGGCGAGCAGTACTTC
- | TRBJ2-1 | - | TRBV11-3 | CASSKVGQGGGNEQFF | TGTGCCAGCAGCAAAGTAGGGCAGGGGGGAGGAAATGAGCAGTTCTTC
- | TRBJ1-3 | - | TRBV7-2 | CASSLDGARNTIYF | TGTGCCAGCAGCTTAGATGGAGCGAGAAACACCATATATTTT
- | TRBJ2-1 | TRBD2 | TRBV5-1 | CASSLIGERGYNEQFF | TGCGCCAGCAGCTTGATAGGCGAGCGGGGGTACAATGAGCAGTTCTTC